This T cell receptor (beta chain) is from a study of blood T cell repertoires in COVID-19. Across the study: From the United States, Italy and Spain came samples of acute and convalescent COVID-19. T cells, B-cell-depleted T cells, or PBMCs supplied cDNA or gDNA.

In the original processing: Amplification with reference gene primers provided the estimates of nucleated cell counts. Some clones are missing from TCRdb's copy, which holds only in-frame ones; the method was immunoSEQ multiplex PCR. Clone size and V and J calls were adopted from that table, with D and trimming inferred from the DNA. The sample consists of 250,000 to 350,000 clones, approximately 88% of them appearing once. CDR3 length: 14 residues. Germline lookup yields CDR1 SGHDN and CDR2 FVKESK. The V end lost 0 bases, the J end lost 8 bases, and 11 bases lay between the germline ends. The sample taken for sequencing was peripheral blood. This receptor was taken from a middle-aged woman who had recovered from COVID-19. This chain connects TRBV14 to TRBJ2-1, with D perhaps matching TRBD2 (5 bases). CDR3 DNA sequence: TGTGCCAGCAGCCAAGATACTAGATCGCATGAGCAGTTCTTC. This sequence encodes CASSQDTRSHEQFF.